The TCR beta chain under discussion was sequenced for a study of human T cells and chemical hapten exposure. Study-wide background: On 2 cm by 2 cm of upper inner arm skin, sensitization was performed with 2% DPC. Broader study findings: Sensitizing with DPC caused no change in TCRs above 1 in 1000 frequency.

Details on this clonotype: Its antigen is undetermined.

The library labeled individual cDNA molecules by adding unique molecular identifiers to them. Each CDR3 protein gets one entry after TCRdb re-called the RACE reads with MiXCR. The data show around 360,000 distinct CDR3 sequences, about 6.3% seen once. Time point indicated: patch test 2, 6 weeks after DPC sensitization. Treatment described: therapeutic diphenylcyclopropenone sensitization with weekly scalp DPC. Sequences were derived from whole blood, sampled in connection with sensitization to the hapten diphenylcyclopropenone (DPC). The sequence came from a woman aged 18-29 years with alopecia areata. Some clones in this sample may be carry-over from other donors' samples.

The CDR3 is CANPGTGSSGANVLTF. The CDR3 DNA is TGCGCCAACCCAGGGACAGGAAGCTCTGGGGCCAACGTCCTGACTTTC. This chain joins TRBV10-1 and TRBJ2-6; TRBD1 aligns across 8 bases. The V gene's germline CDR1 is WNHNN and CDR2 SYGVQD (reference sequence). J was trimmed by 0 bases and V by 10 bases; bases with no gene match: 8. The CDR3 totals 16 residues.